These 7 T cell receptor beta chains were sequenced from one sample in a study of T cell changes during pregnancy in multiple sclerosis (dated by TCRdb to between 2019 and 2020). Library method: the immunoSEQ multiplex PCR assay. TCRdb took this table from immuneACCESS and kept in-frame rearrangements with V and J called. Such tables lack part of the clones; where checked against another copy, unresolved V genes explain under half of the gap, and the rest is unexplained. Present in this sample are under 95,000 clones, roughly nine tenths of which were seen just once. Less than 2% of the sample is in the top ten clones. This specimen was peripheral blood, taken after pregnancy. These receptor sequences come from a female donor in good health, enrolled as a control in a pregnancy study.

The rearrangement joins TRBV5-1 to TRBJ2-1; 13 bases map to TRBD2. This CDR3 region has 16 residues. Per germline, CDR1 SGHRS and CDR2 YFSETQ. The ends lost 3 bases at V and 7 bases at J; junction bases unmatched: 7. The chain's CDR3 is CASSWTSGLAGNEQFF. Written as DNA, the CDR3 is TGCGCCAGCAGCTGGACATCGGGACTAGCGGGAAATGAGCAGTTCTTC.

This chain connects TRBV12-5 to TRBJ1-6, with D maybe TRBD1 (5 bases). Germline lookup yields CDR1 LGHNT and CDR2 FRNRAP. V was shortened by 4 bases and J by 1 base, with 14 bases between the two germline ends. This CDR3 is 17 amino acids long. The CDR3 region is CASGSPGVGSYNSPLHF. The CDR3 DNA sequence: TGTGCTAGTGGTTCCCCGGGGGTCGGTTCCTATAATTCACCCCTCCACTTT.

The chain carries TRBV6-5 and TRBJ1-4; possibly TRBD1 for D (5 bases). V dropped 5 bases and J dropped 8 bases, with 18 bases sitting between them. CDR1 is MNHEY and CDR2 is SVGAGI in the germline V gene. This CDR3 is built from 15 residues. The CDR3 spells CASSPFEGVGEKLFF. The CDR3 bases are TGTGCCAGCAGTCCCTTCGAAGGGGTAGGAGAAAAACTGTTTTTT.

The chain recombines TRBV28 with TRBJ1-3, with D unclear. This CDR3 is built from 11 residues. The V gene lost 6 bases and the J gene lost 6 bases, with 6 bases spanning the gap. CDR1 is MDHEN and CDR2 is SYDVKM in the germline V gene. The CDR3 nucleotides read TGTGCCAGCAGCCTCCCAAACACCATATATTTT. Translation: CASSLPNTIYF.

The count of this clone is one. The chain recombines TRBV6-4 with TRBJ1-5; D is ambiguous. Trimming removed 2 bases at V and 9 bases at J, with 11 bases between. CDR1 and CDR2 (germline): MRHNA, SNTAGT. This CDR3 has 13 amino acids. The CDR3 spells CASSDGPEGPQHF. The DNA of the CDR3 is TGTGCCAGCAGTGACGGGCCCGAGGGGCCCCAGCATTTT.

The V gene is TRBV7-9, the J gene TRBJ2-7; D is possibly TRBD2 (7 bases). V gave up 4 bases and J gave up 7 bases, with 14 bases separating them. The CDR3 spans 13 residues. Germline loops: CDR1 SEHNR, CDR2 FQNEAQ (reference sequence). DNA for the CDR3: TGTGCCAGCAGCTCTTACGCGGGGGCGGAGCAGTACTTC. It yields the protein CASSSYAGAEQYF. Supplemented by reference TRBV7-9 and TRBJ2-7, the full variable domain reads DTGVSQNPRHKITKRGQNVTFRCDPISEHNRLYWYRQTLGQGPEFLTYFQNEAQLEKSRLLSDRFSAERPKGSFSTLEIQRTEQGDSAMYLCASSSYAGAEQYFGPGTRLTVT.

CDR3 loop: CASSSSGGAGGQFF. The CDR3 nucleotides are TGTGCCAGCAGCTCCTCCGGCGGAGCGGGGGGTCAGTTCTTC. The chain uses TRBV5-4 and TRBJ2-1, with 9 bases identical to TRBD2. V lost 3 bases to trimming and J lost 13 bases; unmatched junction nucleotides: 11. The CDR3 runs 14 residues. Looked up from germline, CDR1 is SGHNT and CDR2 is YYREEE (reference sequence).